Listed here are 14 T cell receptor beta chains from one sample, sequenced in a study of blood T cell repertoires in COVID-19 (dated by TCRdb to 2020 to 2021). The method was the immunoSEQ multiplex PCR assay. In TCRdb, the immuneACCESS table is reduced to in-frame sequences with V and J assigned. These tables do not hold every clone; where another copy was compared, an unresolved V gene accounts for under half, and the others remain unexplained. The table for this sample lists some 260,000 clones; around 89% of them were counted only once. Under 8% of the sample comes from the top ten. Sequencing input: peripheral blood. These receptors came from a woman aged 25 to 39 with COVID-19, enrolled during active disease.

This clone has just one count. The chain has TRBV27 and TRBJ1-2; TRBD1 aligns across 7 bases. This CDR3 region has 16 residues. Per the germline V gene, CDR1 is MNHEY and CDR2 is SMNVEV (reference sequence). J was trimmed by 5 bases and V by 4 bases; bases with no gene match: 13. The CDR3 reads CASSSRDSELGYGYTF. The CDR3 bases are TGTGCCAGCAGTTCCCGGGACAGCGAACTGGGGTATGGCTACACCTTC.

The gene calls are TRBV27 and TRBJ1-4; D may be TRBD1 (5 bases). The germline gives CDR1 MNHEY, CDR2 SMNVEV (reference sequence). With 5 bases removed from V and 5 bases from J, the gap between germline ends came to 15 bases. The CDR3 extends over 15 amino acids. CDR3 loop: CASSPRQLRNEKLFF. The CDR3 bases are TGTGCCAGCAGTCCACGACAGTTAAGGAATGAAAAACTGTTTTTT.

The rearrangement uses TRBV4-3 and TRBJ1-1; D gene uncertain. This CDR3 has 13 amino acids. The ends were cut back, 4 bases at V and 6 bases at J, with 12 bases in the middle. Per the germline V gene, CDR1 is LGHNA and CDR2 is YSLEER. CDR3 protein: CASSRSMSAEAFF. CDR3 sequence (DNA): TGCGCCAGCAGCCGGAGTATGAGCGCTGAAGCTTTCTTT.

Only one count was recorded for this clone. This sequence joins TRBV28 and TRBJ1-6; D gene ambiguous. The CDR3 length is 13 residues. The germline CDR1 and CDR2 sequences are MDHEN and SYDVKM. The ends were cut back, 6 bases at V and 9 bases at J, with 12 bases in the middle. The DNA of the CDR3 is TGTGCCAGCAGGGGCATGAGCGGTTCACCCCTCCACTTT. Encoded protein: CASRGMSGSPLHF.

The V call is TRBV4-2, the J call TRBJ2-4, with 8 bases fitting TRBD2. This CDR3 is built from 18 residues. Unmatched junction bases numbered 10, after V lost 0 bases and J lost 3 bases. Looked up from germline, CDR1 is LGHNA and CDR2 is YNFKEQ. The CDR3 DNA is TGTGCCAGCAGCCAAGAGGAAGTCAGCGGGGGAGGCAAAAACATTCAGTACTTC. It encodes CASSQEEVSGGGKNIQYF.

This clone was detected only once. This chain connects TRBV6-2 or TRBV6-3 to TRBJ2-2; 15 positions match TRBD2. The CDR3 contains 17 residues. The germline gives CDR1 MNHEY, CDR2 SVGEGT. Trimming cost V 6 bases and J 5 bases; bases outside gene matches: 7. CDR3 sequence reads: CASSRGLAGGGTGELFF. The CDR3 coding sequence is TGTGCCAGCAGCAGGGGACTAGCGGGAGGTGGGACCGGGGAGCTGTTTTTT.

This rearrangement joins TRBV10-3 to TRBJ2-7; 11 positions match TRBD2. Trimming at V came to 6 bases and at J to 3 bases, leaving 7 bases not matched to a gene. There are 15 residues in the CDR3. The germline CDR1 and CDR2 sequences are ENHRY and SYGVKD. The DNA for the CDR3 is TGTGCCATCAGACCGGGACTAGCGGAGTACTACGAGCAGTACGTC. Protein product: CAIRPGLAEYYEQYV.

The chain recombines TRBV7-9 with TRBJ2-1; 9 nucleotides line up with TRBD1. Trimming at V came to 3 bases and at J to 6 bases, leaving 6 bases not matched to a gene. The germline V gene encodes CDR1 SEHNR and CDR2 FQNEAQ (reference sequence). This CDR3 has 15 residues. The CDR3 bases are TGTGCCAGCAGCTTTGGGGACAGGGAAGGCAATGAGCAGTTCTTC. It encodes CASSFGDREGNEQFF.

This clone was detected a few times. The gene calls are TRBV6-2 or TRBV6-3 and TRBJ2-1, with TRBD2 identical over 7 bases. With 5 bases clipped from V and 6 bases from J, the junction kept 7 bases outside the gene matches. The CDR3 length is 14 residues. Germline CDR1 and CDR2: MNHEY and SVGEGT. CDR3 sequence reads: CASSNRGEVNEQFF. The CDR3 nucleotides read TGTGCCAGCAGTAACCGGGGGGAGGTCAATGAGCAGTTCTTC.

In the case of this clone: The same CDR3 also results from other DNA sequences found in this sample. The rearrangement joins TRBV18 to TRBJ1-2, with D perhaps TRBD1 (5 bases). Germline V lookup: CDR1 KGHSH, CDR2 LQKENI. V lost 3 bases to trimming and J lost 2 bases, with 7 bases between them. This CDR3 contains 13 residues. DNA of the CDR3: TGTGCCAGCTCACCTGACAGAAACTATGGCTACACCTTC. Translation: CASSPDRNYGYTF.

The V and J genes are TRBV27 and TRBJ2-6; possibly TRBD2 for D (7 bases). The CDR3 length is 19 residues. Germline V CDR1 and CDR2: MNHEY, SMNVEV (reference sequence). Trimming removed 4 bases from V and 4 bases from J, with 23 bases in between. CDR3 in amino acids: CASSSRFTYGGQGANVLTF. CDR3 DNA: TGTGCCAGCAGTTCCCGCTTTACCTACGGGGGGCAGGGGGCCAACGTCCTGACTTTC.

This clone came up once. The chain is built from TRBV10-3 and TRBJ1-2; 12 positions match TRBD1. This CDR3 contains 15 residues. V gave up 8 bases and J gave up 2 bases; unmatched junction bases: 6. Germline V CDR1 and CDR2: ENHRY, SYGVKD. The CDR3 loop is CAIGPGQGANYGYTF. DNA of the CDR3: TGTGCCATCGGACCGGGACAGGGGGCGAACTATGGCTACACCTTC.

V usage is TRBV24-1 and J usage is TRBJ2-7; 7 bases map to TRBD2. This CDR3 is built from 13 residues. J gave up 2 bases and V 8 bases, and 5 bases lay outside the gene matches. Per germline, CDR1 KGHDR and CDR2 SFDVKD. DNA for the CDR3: TGTGCCACCATGCGGGAGTTCCCCTACGAGCAGTACGTC. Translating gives CATMREFPYEQYV.

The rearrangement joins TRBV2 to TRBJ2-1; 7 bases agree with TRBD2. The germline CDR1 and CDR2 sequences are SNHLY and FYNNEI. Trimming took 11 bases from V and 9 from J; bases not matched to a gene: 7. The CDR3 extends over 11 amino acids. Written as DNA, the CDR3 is TGTGCCGGGGGGAGGGAGGCTGAGCAGTTCTTC. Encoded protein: CAGGREAEQFF.